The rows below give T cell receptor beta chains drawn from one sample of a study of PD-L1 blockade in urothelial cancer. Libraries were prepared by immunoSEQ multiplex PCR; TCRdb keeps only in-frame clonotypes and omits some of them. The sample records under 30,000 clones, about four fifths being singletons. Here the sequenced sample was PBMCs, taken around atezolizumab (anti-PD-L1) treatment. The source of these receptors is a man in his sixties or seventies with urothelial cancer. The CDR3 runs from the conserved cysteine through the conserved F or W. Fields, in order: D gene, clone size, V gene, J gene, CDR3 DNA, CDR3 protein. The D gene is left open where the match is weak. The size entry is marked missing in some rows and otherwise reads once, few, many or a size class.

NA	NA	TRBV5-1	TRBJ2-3	TGCGCCAGCAGTTTAGCGGAGACGGGGACAGATACGCAGTATTTT	CASSLAETGTDTQYF
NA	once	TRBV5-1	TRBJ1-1	TGCGCCAGCAGCTCGGGGGGCGCCGATGTTGAAGCTTTCTTT	CASSSGGADVEAFF
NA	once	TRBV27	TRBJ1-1	TGTGCCAGCAGTTTAAGGGGGGGGAGAATGGCCACTGAAGCTTTCTTT	CASSLRGGRMATEAFF
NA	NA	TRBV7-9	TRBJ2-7	TGTGCCAGCAGCCCAAACGGGAGTTCCCACGAGCAGTACTTC	CASSPNGSSHEQYF
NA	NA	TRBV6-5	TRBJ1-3	TGTGCCAGCAGTTCAAATCCAAACACCATATATTTT	CASSSNPNTIYF
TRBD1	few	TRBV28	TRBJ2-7	TGTGCCAGCAATGTTCGGGACAGGGCCTACGAGCAGTACTTC	CASNVRDRAYEQYF
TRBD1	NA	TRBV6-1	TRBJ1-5	TGTGCCAGCAGTGATGCAGGGGGCACTCAGCCCCAGCATTTT	CASSDAGGTQPQHF
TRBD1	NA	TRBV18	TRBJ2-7	TGTGCCAGCTCACCACCGCAGGGGGCCTCCTACGAGCAGTACTTC	CASSPPQGASYEQYF
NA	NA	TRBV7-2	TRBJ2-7	TGTGCCAGTGGTGAACGGGCGGGTTCCGAGCAGTACTTC	CASGERAGSEQYF
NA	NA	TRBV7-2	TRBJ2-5	TGTGCCAGCAGCTTCTCTAGAAGCGAGACCCAGTACTTC	CASSFSRSETQYF
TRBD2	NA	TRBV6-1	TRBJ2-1	TGTGCCAGCAGGGGCGGGACTAGCGGAAACAATGAGCAGTTCTTC	CASRGGTSGNNEQFF
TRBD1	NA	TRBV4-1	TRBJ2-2	TGCGCCAGCAGCCAAGTGACAGGGGAGGCCGGGGAGCTGTTTTTT	CASSQVTGEAGELFF
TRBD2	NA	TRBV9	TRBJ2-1	TGTGCCAGCAGCGTAGTGCCGGGACTAGCGGGTGAGCAGTTCTTC	CASSVVPGLAGEQFF
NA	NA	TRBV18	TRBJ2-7	TGTGCCAGCTCACCACCGGCGGCGGGGGCGCGACGGTACGAGCAGTACTTC	CASSPPAAGARRYEQYF
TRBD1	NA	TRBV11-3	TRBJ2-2	TGTGCCAGCAGCTTAGCTTTTTATAATGGGACAGAGAACACCGGGGAGCTGTTTTTT	CASSLAFYNGTENTGELFF
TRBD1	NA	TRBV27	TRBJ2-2	TGTGCCAGCAGAAGGGGCAGGGGGCGTGACGGGGAGCTGTTTTTT	CASRRGRGRDGELFF
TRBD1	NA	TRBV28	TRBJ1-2	TGTGCCAGCAGCCTCTCCGGGACAGGGCATGGCTACACCTTC	CASSLSGTGHGYTF
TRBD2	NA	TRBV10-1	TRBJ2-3	TGCGCCACCTCCATACAGCGGGAGGGCCCAGATACGCAGTATTTT	CATSIQREGPDTQYF
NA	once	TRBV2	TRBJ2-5	TGTGCCAGCAGTAGCGAAGAGACCCAGTACTTC	CASSSEETQYF
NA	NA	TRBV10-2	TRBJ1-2	TGCGCCAGCACCACAGGGTCCATCGGCTATGGCTACACCTTC	CASTTGSIGYGYTF
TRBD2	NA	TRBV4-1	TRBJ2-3	TGCGCCAGCATGAACGGACTAGCGAGGGGCACAGATACGCAGTATTTT	CASMNGLARGTDTQYF
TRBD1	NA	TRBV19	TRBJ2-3	TGTGCCAGTAGTTTCACCGGGACAGGTACTAGCACAGATACGCAGTATTTT	CASSFTGTGTSTDTQYF
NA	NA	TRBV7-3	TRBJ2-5	TGTGCCAGCAGCTTAAGGTCAGAAGAGACCCAGTACTTC	CASSLRSEETQYF
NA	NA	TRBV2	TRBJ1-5	TGTGCCAGCAGTGAATGGAGTGACGGCAATCAGCCCCAGCATTTT	CASSEWSDGNQPQHF
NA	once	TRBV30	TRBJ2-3	TGTGCCTGGAGTGTAACGGGGAGTGGCACAGATACGCAGTATTTT	CAWSVTGSGTDTQYF
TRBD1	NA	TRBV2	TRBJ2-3	TGTGCCAGCATCCGGACCGGGACAGCGACAGATACGCAGTATTTT	CASIRTGTATDTQYF
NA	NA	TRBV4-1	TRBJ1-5	TGCGCCAGCAGCCCCTTCCAGGGGCAGGGGCAGCCCCAGCATTTT	CASSPFQGQGQPQHF
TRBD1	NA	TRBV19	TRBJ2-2	TGTGCCAGTAGTACAGGGGGCGCGGACCCCGGGGAGCTGTTTTTT	CASSTGGADPGELFF
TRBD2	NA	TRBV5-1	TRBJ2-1	TGCGCCAGCAGTTTCGACGGACTAGCGGGGGGACAGTTCTTC	CASSFDGLAGGQFF
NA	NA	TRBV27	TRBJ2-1	TGTGCCAGCAGTTTTCCGGTCGGTGAGCAGTTCTTC	CASSFPVGEQFF
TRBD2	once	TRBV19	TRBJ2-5	TGTGCCAGTAGTATCGCTGCGGGAGACTTTGGAGAGACCCAGTACTTC	CASSIAAGDFGETQYF
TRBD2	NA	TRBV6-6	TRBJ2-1	TGTGCCAGCAGTTACGTAGGACTAGGCAATGAGCAGTTCTTC	CASSYVGLGNEQFF
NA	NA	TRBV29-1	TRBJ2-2	TGCAGCGTTGGTGTAGGGGACACCGGGGAGCTGTTTTTT	CSVGVGDTGELFF
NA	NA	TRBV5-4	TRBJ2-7	TGTGCCAGCAGCTTGGACAGGGACGAGCAGTACTTC	CASSLDRDEQYF
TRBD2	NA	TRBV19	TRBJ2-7	TGTGCCAGTAGTATTATGTTCAGGACTAGCGGGAGCACCTACGAGCAGTACTTC	CASSIMFRTSGSTYEQYF
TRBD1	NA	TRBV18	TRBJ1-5	TGTGCCAGCTCACTGGGACAGGGGGGCGTTCAGCCCCAGCATTTT	CASSLGQGGVQPQHF
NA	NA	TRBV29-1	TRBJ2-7	TGCAGCGTTGTACGTCAGGGGAGCTACGAGCAGTACTTC	CSVVRQGSYEQYF
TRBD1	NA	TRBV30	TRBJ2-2	TGTGCCCGGGACAGCTACACCGGGGAGCTGTTTTTT	CARDSYTGELFF
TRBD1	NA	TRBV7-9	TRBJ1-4	TGTGCCAGCAGCCCGACGGGACAGGTCGGGGAAAAACTGTTTTTT	CASSPTGQVGEKLFF
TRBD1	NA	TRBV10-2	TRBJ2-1	TGCGCCAGCAGTGAAGGGACAGGGGGCACCTACAATGAGCAGTTCTTC	CASSEGTGGTYNEQFF
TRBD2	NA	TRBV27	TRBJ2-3	TGTGCCAGCAGCCTAGCGGTTAAGGCAGATACGCAGTATTTT	CASSLAVKADTQYF
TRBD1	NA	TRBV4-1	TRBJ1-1	TGCGCCAGCAGCCAAGTCCCAGGGGGCACTGAAGCTTTCTTT	CASSQVPGGTEAFF
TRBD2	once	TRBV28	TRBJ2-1	TGTGCCAGCAGTTTCGGTCGGCCGGGACTAGCGCGTGAGCAGTTCTTC	CASSFGRPGLAREQFF
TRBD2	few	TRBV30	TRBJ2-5	TGTGCCTGGAAAGCTAGCGGGAAAGAGACCCAGTACTTC	CAWKASGKETQYF